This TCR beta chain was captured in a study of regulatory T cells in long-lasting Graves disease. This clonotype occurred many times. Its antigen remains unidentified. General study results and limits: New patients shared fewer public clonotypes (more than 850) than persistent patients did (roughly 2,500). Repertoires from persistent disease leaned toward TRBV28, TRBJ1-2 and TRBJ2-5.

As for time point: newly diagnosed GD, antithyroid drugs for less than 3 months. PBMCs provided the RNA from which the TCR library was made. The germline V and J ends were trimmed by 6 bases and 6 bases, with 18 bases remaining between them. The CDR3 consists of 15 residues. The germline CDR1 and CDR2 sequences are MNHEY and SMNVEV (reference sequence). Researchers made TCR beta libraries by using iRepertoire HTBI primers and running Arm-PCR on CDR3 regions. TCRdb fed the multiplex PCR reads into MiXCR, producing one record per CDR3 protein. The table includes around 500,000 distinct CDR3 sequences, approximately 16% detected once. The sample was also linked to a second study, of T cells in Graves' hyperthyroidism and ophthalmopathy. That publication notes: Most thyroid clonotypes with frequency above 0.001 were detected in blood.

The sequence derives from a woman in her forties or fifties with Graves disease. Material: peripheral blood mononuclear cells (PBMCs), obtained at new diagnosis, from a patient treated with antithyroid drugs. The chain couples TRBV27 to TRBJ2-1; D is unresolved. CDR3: CASSHNPPDGNEQFF. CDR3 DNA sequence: TGTGCCAGCAGCCACAACCCCCCCGACGGCAATGAGCAGTTCTTC.